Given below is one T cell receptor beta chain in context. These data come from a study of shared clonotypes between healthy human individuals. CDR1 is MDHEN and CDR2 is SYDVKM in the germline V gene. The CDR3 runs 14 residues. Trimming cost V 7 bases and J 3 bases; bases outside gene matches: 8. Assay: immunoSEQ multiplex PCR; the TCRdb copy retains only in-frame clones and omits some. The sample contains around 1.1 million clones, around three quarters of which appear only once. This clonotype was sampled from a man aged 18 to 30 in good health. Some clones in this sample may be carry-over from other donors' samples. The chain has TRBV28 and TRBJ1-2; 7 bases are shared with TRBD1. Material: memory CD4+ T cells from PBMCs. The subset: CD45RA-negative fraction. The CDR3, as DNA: TGTGCCAGCATTACACAGGGGAGGGACTATGGCTACACCTTC. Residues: CASITQGRDYGYTF.